This T cell receptor (beta chain) was captured in a study of T cell changes during pregnancy in multiple sclerosis (dated by TCRdb to the late 2010s). Broadly, across the study: The study looked at changes in the T cell repertoire across pregnancy in women with multiple sclerosis.

Compared with germline, V lacks 0 bases and J lacks 0 bases; bases without a gene match: 3. As encoded in the germline V gene, CDR1 is SGHRS while CDR2 is YFSETQ. The CDR3, from cysteine to phenylalanine, totals 16 residues. The entry retains the CDR3 DNA only, 48 bases that are in frame from base 1. A remark on this clone: Its antigen is still unknown. No qualities accompany the bases; no much larger clone lies one base away.

Library creation used the immunoSEQ multiplex PCR assay. The table comes from immuneACCESS by way of TCRdb, which keeps in-frame sequences with V and J called. Part of the clones is missing from these tables; in studies checked, under half for an unresolved V gene and the rest for unknown reasons. Within this sample are about 48,000 clones, with about nine tenths of them counted one time only. The biggest ten clones account for under 0.65% of the sample. The source of this sequence is a female donor with multiple sclerosis, enrolled in a pregnancy study. The chain links TRBV5-1 with TRBJ2-3; 8 junctional bases match TRBD1. The sample consisted of CD4+ T cells from peripheral blood mononuclear cells, taken in the third trimester of pregnancy. The sequence in DNA is TGCGCCAGCAGCTTGGGGCAGGGGGCCAGCACAGATACGCAGTATTTT. This sequence encodes CASSLGQGASTDTQYF.